A single sample gave rise to the 31 T cell receptor beta chains below, sequenced in a study of identical twins. In TCRdb, the 5' RACE reads were re-called with MiXCR into one record per CDR3 protein. The sample shows approximately 210,000 distinct CDR3 sequences, around 9.6% of them seen only once. The sequenced sample was memory (CD45RO+) T cells sorted from blood. The receptors come from a young woman in good health.

This clonotype has more than one count but fewer than ten. This CDR3 reads CASSRVMTGGLPEAFF. The CDR3 coding sequence is TGTGCCAGCAGCAGAGTCATGACAGGGGGCTTGCCTGAAGCTTTCTTT. The V call is TRBV21-1, the J call TRBJ1-1; the table's D gene call, TRBD1, was not cross checked with the DNA. TRBV21-1 is annotated as a pseudogene. This CDR3 contains 16 residues.

The table lists this clonotype with many counts. This chain uses TRBV29-1 with TRBJ2-4; 12 positions match TRBD1. The germline V gene has CDR1 SQVTM and CDR2 ANQGSEA. V dropped 5 bases and J dropped 6; count of bases not matched to a gene: 8. The CDR3 consists of 15 residues. The CDR3 here is CSVQPGQGAGNIQYF. The DNA of the CDR3 is TGCAGCGTTCAACCGGGACAGGGGGCAGGAAACATTCAGTACTTC.

The chain combines TRBV6-1 with TRBJ2-7; D is uncertain. CDR1 MNHNS and CDR2 SASEGT come from the germline V gene. This CDR3 contains 15 residues. V dropped 5 bases and J dropped 4 bases, with 18 bases sitting between them. CDR3 sequence reads: CASSPILGSPYEQYF. The CDR3 region has the DNA TGTGCCAGCAGTCCTATCCTAGGTTCCCCTTACGAGCAGTACTTC.

V gene TRBV19 combines with J gene TRBJ1-1; no clear D. In germline, CDR1 is LNHDA, CDR2 SQIVND (reference sequence). V lost 8 bases and J lost 3, with 13 bases in between. This CDR3 has 13 residues. The CDR3 region is CASGAAVDTEAFF. The CDR3, as DNA: TGTGCCAGTGGCGCTGCCGTTGACACTGAAGCTTTCTTT.

V usage is TRBV3-1 and J usage is TRBJ1-6; D gene ambiguous. Trimming removed 1 base from V and 7 bases from J, with 11 bases in between. Germline lookup yields CDR1 LGHDT and CDR2 YNNKEL (reference sequence). There are 15 residues in the CDR3. This chain's CDR3 is CASSQANRANSPLHF. CDR3 nucleotide sequence: TGTGCCAGCAGCCAAGCCAACAGAGCAAATTCACCCCTCCACTTT.

The CDR3 DNA sequence: TGTGCCAGCAGTTACGGCGCCGGAGGGATTTACGAGCAGTACTTC. It encodes CASSYGAGGIYEQYF. This chain links TRBV6-5 with TRBJ2-7; possible D gene TRBD2, 6 bases. This CDR3 is 15 amino acids long. With 2 bases removed from V and 4 bases from J, the gap between germline ends came to 15 bases. Per the germline V gene, CDR1 is MNHEY and CDR2 is SVGAGI.

This chain links TRBV5-1 with TRBJ2-5; 10 bases line up with TRBD2. Per the germline V gene, CDR1 is SGHRS and CDR2 is YFSETQ. Trimming removed 4 bases from V and 3 bases from J; junction bases left unmatched: 6. This CDR3 has 15 amino acids. In DNA form, the CDR3 reads TGCGCCAGCAGCCAATCCGGGACTAGCGAAGAGACCCAGTACTTC. This encodes CASSQSGTSEETQYF.

This clonotype was picked up a small number of times. The genes are TRBV20-1 and TRBJ2-3; TRBD2 aligns across 8 bases. The CDR3 contains 15 residues. Germline V lookup: CDR1 DFQATT, CDR2 SNEGSKA (reference sequence). The CDR3 DNA reads TGCAGCGCTGTAGGGGCGGGGGGAAGCACAGATACGCAGTATTTT. It encodes CSAVGAGGSTDTQYF.

The chain employs TRBV29-1 and TRBJ1-4; no reliable D call. Germline V gene data show CDR1 as SQVTM and CDR2 as ANQGSEA. The CDR3 contains 13 residues. V was shortened by 6 bases and J by 3 bases, with 11 bases between the two germline ends. The CDR3 loop is CSVAQWANEKLFF. The CDR3 DNA sequence: TGCAGCGTCGCACAGTGGGCTAATGAAAAACTGTTTTTT.

This clonotype was counted only a few times. This chain connects TRBV11-2 to TRBJ2-7; TRBD2 might be the D (5 bases). V lost 5 bases, J lost 1 base, and 12 bases lay in between. Germline CDR1 is SGHAT and CDR2 is FQNNGV. The CDR3 consists of 14 residues. CDR3 sequence (DNA): TGTGCCAGCAGCCGTGGACTCGAGTCCTACGAGCAGTACTTC. This translates into CASSRGLESYEQYF.

This clonotype was recorded a few times. The CDR3 nucleotides are TGTGCCAGCAGCCTTAACGGCGGATCTTTCTTT. As protein: CASSLNGGSFF. The rearrangement joins TRBV12-3 or TRBV12-4 to TRBJ1-1; no definite D call. V dropped 6 bases and J dropped 12 bases, with 14 bases sitting between them. The CDR3 is made up of 11 amino acids.

This rearrangement joins TRBV6-5 to TRBJ2-7, with unresolved D. There are 14 residues in the CDR3. Trimming cost V 0 bases and J 1 base, with 7 bases left between them. Germline values: CDR1 MNHEY, CDR2 SVGAGI. The CDR3 bases are TGTGCCAGCAGTTACTCGAGCCGATCCTACGAGCAGTACTTC. Residues: CASSYSSRSYEQYF.

The rearrangement links TRBV6-1 to TRBJ2-7; tentatively, D is TRBD1 (5 bases). Germline CDR1 reads MNHNS; CDR2 reads SASEGT. V gave up 6 bases and J gave up 7 bases, with 16 bases separating them. This CDR3 is 13 amino acids long. The CDR3 nucleotides are TGTGCCAGCAGGGCAAGGGGCCCCGGAGAGCAGTACTTC. Translation: CASRARGPGEQYF.

The V and J genes are TRBV3-1 and TRBJ2-4; maybe TRBD2 (5 bases). V was trimmed by 4 bases and J by 0 bases, leaving 16 bases between them. The CDR3 spans 17 residues. In germline, CDR1 is LGHDT, CDR2 YNNKEL (reference sequence). CDR3 sequence reads: CASSRRGGELAKNIQYF. The CDR3 DNA reads TGTGCCAGCAGCCGAAGAGGAGGAGAACTAGCCAAAAACATTCAGTACTTC.

This rearrangement joins TRBV7-2 to TRBJ2-2, with D perhaps matching TRBD2 (6 bases). Per the germline V gene, CDR1 is SGHTA and CDR2 is FQGNSA. Trimming removed 3 bases at V and 0 bases at J, with 11 bases between. This CDR3 is 16 amino acids long. The CDR3: CASSFWGVPNTGELFF. In nucleotides, the CDR3 is TGTGCCAGCAGCTTTTGGGGGGTTCCGAACACCGGGGAGCTGTTTTTT.

This clonotype was counted between two and nine times. The CDR3 nucleotides are TGTGCCAGCAGCCGGACAGGCTACTCTGGAAACACCATATATTTT. The encoded protein is CASSRTGYSGNTIYF. The rearrangement links TRBV12-3 or TRBV12-4 to TRBJ1-3; 7 bases align to TRBD1. The CDR3 has 15 residues. After removal of 6 bases from V and 0 bases from J, the junction contained 5 bases not matched to a gene.

V is TRBV4-3 and J is TRBJ2-3; the match to TRBD2 covers 7 bases. The CDR3 loop spans 18 amino acids. The germline gives CDR1 LGHNA, CDR2 YSLEER. V gave up 0 bases and J gave up 4 bases; unmatched junction bases: 13. As DNA, the CDR3 is TGCGCCAGCAGCCAAGACCTTGGGTACGCGGGAGTCCCAGATACGCAGTATTTT. Its translation is CASSQDLGYAGVPDTQYF.

The V and J genes are TRBV12-3 or TRBV12-4 and TRBJ2-7; 7 positions agree with TRBD1. J was trimmed by 1 base and V by 6 bases; bases with no gene match: 9. This CDR3 is 15 amino acids long. This CDR3 reads CASRIIARGSYEQYF. CDR3 nucleotide sequence: TGTGCCAGCAGAATCATCGCCAGGGGGTCCTACGAGCAGTACTTC.

The chain couples TRBV6-2 or TRBV6-3 to TRBJ2-2; D uncertain. Germline V gives CDR1 MNHEY, CDR2 SVGEGT. The CDR3 is 14 residues long. V was trimmed by 8 bases and J by 5 bases, leaving 15 bases between them. The CDR3 sequence: CASVPGVRTGELFF. CDR3 sequence (DNA): TGTGCCAGCGTCCCTGGAGTTCGGACCGGGGAGCTGTTTTTT.

The chain joins TRBV3-1 to TRBJ2-7, with a weak D call TRBD1 (5 bases). The CDR3 sequence is 12 residues long. Germline V gene sequence: CDR1 LGHDT, CDR2 YNNKEL (reference sequence). V dropped 6 bases and J dropped 5 bases, with 11 bases sitting between them. The CDR3 DNA follows: TGTGCCAGCAGTAGTAAAGGGGACGAGCAGTACTTC. It translates to CASSSKGDEQYF.

V and J are TRBV2 and TRBJ2-7, with 9 bases aligning to TRBD2. The CDR3 is made up of 14 amino acids. Germline CDR1 SNHLY, CDR2 FYNNEI. J gave up 3 bases and V 4 bases, and 4 bases lay outside the gene matches. DNA for the CDR3: TGTGCCAGCAGTGCCAGCGGGAGGATCTACGAGCAGTACTTC. The encoded protein is CASSASGRIYEQYF.

The rearrangement uses TRBV5-1 and TRBJ2-7, with a weak D call TRBD2 (5 bases). Germline V CDR1 and CDR2: SGHRS, YFSETQ. The V end lost 1 base, the J end lost 4 bases, and 9 bases lay between the germline ends. CDR3 size: 13 residues. The chain's CDR3 is CASSLSREYEQYF. CDR3 nucleotides: TGCGCCAGCAGCTTGTCCCGGGAATACGAGCAGTACTTC.

This clonotype has a handful of counts. The V and J genes are TRBV5-5 and TRBJ2-7, with TRBD1 matching 12 bases. CDR1 SGHKS and CDR2 YYEKEE come from the germline V gene (reference sequence). CDR3 length: 15 amino acids. The trim removed 6 bases at V and 6 bases at J, leaving 10 bases unmatched. DNA for the CDR3: TGTGCCAGCACCGCACCACGGGACAGGGGGCCCGAGCAGTACTTC. Protein sequence: CASTAPRDRGPEQYF.

The sample holds a few counts of this clonotype. The CDR3 bases are TGTGCCAGCAGCTTAGTAGCGACTAGCGGGGGCGCGAACACCGGGGAGCTGTTTTTT. Encoded protein: CASSLVATSGGANTGELFF. The rearrangement links TRBV11-1 to TRBJ2-2, with 12 bases fitting TRBD2. This CDR3 contains 19 residues. CDR1 and CDR2 (germline): SGHAT, FQDESV (reference sequence). Trimming at V came to 1 base and at J to 0 bases, leaving 6 bases not matched to a gene. The full variable domain, completed using reference TRBV11-1 and TRBJ2-2, is EAEVAQSPRYKITEKSQAVAFWCDPISGHATLYWYRQILGQGPELLVQFQDESVVDDSQLPKDRFSAERLKGVDSTLKIQPAELGDSAMYLCASSLVATSGGANTGELFFGEGSRLTVL.

The chain combines TRBV7-9 with TRBJ2-1; tentative D call: TRBD1 (6 bases). The germline V gene has CDR1 SEHNR and CDR2 FQNEAQ (reference sequence). The length of the CDR3 is 17 residues. V was pared by 3 bases and J by 4 bases, with 19 bases between. Here the CDR3 DNA reads TGTGCCAGCAGCTTCGGAACCCAGGGGAGCGCATACAATGAGCAGTTCTTC. It codes for CASSFGTQGSAYNEQFF.

This clonotype appeared a few times. J is TRBJ2-5 and V is TRBV5-1; 12 bases are a match to TRBD1. Germline CDR1 and CDR2: SGHRS and YFSETQ. This CDR3 has 16 amino acids. V lost 0 bases, J lost 0 bases, and 0 bases stayed unmatched. CDR3 loop: CASSLGDRGHQETQYF. The CDR3 bases are TGCGCCAGCAGCTTGGGGGACAGGGGGCACCAAGAGACCCAGTACTTC.

This clonotype occurred once. The rearrangement joins TRBV7-9 to TRBJ2-3; TRBD2 matches at 8 bases. The CDR3 is made up of 16 amino acids. The trim removed 2 bases at V and 0 bases at J, leaving 4 bases unmatched. Germline V lookup: CDR1 SEHNR, CDR2 FQNEAQ (reference sequence). As DNA, the CDR3 is TGTGCCAGCAGCTTATACGGGAGGGCAAGCACAGATACGCAGTATTTT. Its translation: CASSLYGRASTDTQYF.

The V call is TRBV9, the J call TRBJ1-2; no firm D call. CDR1 is SGDLS, CDR2 YYNGEE, per germline. This CDR3 comprises 13 residues. V lost 0 bases to trimming and J lost 8 bases, with 11 bases between them. This CDR3 reads CASSVVGGSGYTF. The CDR3 region has the DNA TGTGCCAGCAGCGTAGTTGGAGGGTCGGGCTACACCTTC.

V usage is TRBV5-8 and J usage is TRBJ2-3, with D possibly being TRBD1 (5 bases). Trimming took 4 bases from V and 1 from J, leaving 16 bases between them. The CDR3 has 16 amino acids. CDR1 SGHTS and CDR2 YDEGEE come from the germline V gene. The CDR3 sequence is CASSPLGPRGTDTQYF. Written as DNA, the CDR3 is TGTGCCAGCAGCCCGTTGGGGCCTCGGGGCACAGATACGCAGTATTTT.

This clonotype showed up many times. V usage is TRBV12-3 or TRBV12-4 and J usage is TRBJ2-5; 7 bases match TRBD1. There are 15 residues in the CDR3. V was pared by 2 bases and J by 1 base, with 4 bases of the junction left unmatched. This CDR3 is CASSLTGARQETQYF. CDR3 in DNA: TGTGCCAGCAGTTTAACAGGGGCGCGCCAAGAGACCCAGTACTTC.

The CDR3 protein is CASSSDRASYEQYF. The DNA for the CDR3 is TGTGCCAGCTCATCGGACAGGGCCTCCTACGAGCAGTACTTC. The chain links TRBV18 to TRBJ2-7; TRBD1 aligns across 8 bases. The CDR3 covers 14 residues. CDR1 KGHSH and CDR2 LQKENI come from the germline V gene. Unmatched junction bases numbered 3, after V lost 5 bases and J lost 0 bases.